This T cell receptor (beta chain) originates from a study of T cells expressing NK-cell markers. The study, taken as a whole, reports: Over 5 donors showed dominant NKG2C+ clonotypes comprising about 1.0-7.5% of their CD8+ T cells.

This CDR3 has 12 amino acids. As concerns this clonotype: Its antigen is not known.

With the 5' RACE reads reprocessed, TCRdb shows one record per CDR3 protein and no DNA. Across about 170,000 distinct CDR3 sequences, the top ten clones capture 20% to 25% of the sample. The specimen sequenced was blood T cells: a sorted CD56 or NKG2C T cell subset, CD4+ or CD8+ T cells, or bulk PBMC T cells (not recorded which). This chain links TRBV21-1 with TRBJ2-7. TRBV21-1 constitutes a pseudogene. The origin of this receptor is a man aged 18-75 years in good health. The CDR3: CASDGVLGEQYF.